The T cell receptor (beta chain) described here comes from a study of T cell responses to AZD1222 COVID-19 vaccine. Clones were sequenced by immunoSEQ multiplex PCR, and TCRdb holds only the in-frame ones, with some missing. This table has 150,000 to 200,000 clones, roughly 91% appearing once. Germline CDR1 SGHKS, CDR2 YYEKEE (reference sequence). This CDR3 is 14 amino acids long. The germline V and J ends were trimmed by 3 bases and 5 bases, with 12 bases remaining between them. Source: peripheral blood, taken 28 days after the second AZD1222 dose. The chain uses TRBV5-5 and TRBJ2-1, with D possibly being TRBD1 (8 bases). This receptor was taken from an adult who received the AZD1222 COVID-19 vaccine. CDR3 nucleotide sequence: TGTGCCAGCAGCTCAGCGGGACAGGACAATGAGCAGTTCTTC. Its translation: CASSSAGQDNEQFF.